This T cell receptor beta chain was recorded in a study of T cell responses to AZD1222 COVID-19 vaccine. Germline values: CDR1 SGDLS, CDR2 YYNGEE. Trimming shortened V by 0 bases and J by 7 bases, and 5 bases separated the two germline ends. This CDR3 contains 13 residues. General study results and limits: Females made up more of the donors, who were largely white British, and clonal diversity may have come out too low.

A note on this clone: As yet, its antigen is unknown.

The repertoire was sequenced with immunoSEQ multiplex PCR; TCRdb's copy has only in-frame clones and lacks some. Found here are around 140,000 clones, approximately 91% of them singletons; the top ten hold approximately 0.98%. The gene calls are TRBV9 and TRBJ1-6; D is unresolved. The sequence was obtained from an adult who received the AZD1222 COVID-19 vaccine. The material was peripheral blood, obtained 28 days after the second AZD1222 dose. This CDR3 is CASSVGGNSPLHF. CDR3 DNA: TGTGCCAGCAGCGTAGGAGGGAATTCACCCCTCCACTTT.